The 13 T cell receptor beta chains below come from one sample, sequenced in a study of neurological immune-mediated disorders. TCRdb re-called the 5' RACE reads with MiXCR, one entry per CDR3 protein. The sample holds about 95,000 distinct CDR3 sequences, roughly 3.5% seen once. The source material was PBMCs. These receptors were collected from a young woman with multiple sclerosis.

This clonotype was observed many times. This chain links TRBV7-2 with TRBJ2-7, with D perhaps given as TRBD1 or TRBD2 (5 bases each). Trimming left V 6 bases short and J 6 bases short, with 12 bases between. CDR3 size: 12 residues. CDR1 SGHTA and CDR2 FQGNSA come from the germline V gene. Here the CDR3 reads CASSYLGGEQYF. In DNA, the CDR3 is TGTGCCAGCAGTTATCTTGGGGGCGAGCAGTACTTC.

This clonotype was counted many times. This chain links TRBV7-2 with TRBJ2-5, with D tentatively TRBD1 (5 bases). The CDR3 spans 13 residues. The germline V gene encodes CDR1 SGHTA and CDR2 FQGNSA. Trimming stripped 3 bases from V and 5 bases from J, with 10 bases between. The CDR3: CASSFQGEETQYF. In nucleotides, the CDR3 is TGTGCCAGCAGCTTTCAGGGTGAGGAGACCCAGTACTTC.

This clonotype was found many times. This chain uses TRBV20-1 with TRBJ2-4; no firm D call. Trimming took 3 bases from V and 3 from J, leaving 18 bases between them. Germline V gene lookup returns CDR1 DFQATT and CDR2 SNEGSKA (reference sequence). The CDR3 has 16 residues. CDR3 sequence: CSARSHHTWGKNIQYF. CDR3 coding DNA: TGCAGTGCTAGGAGTCACCACACATGGGGCAAAAACATTCAGTACTTC.

This clonotype showed up many times. The genes are TRBV5-1 and TRBJ1-4; 7 bases agree with TRBD1. V lost 5 bases to trimming and J lost 8 bases; unmatched junction nucleotides: 15. Germline assignment: CDR1 SGHRS and CDR2 YFSETQ. The CDR3 contains 16 residues. CDR3 sequence reads: CASRVGQDFKWEKLFF. The CDR3 DNA follows: TGCGCCAGCAGAGTCGGACAGGACTTTAAATGGGAAAAACTGTTTTTT.

In its sample, this clonotype was seen many times. J is TRBJ2-7 and V is TRBV30, with 8 positions matching TRBD2. The CDR3 is made up of 15 amino acids. Germline V lookup: CDR1 GTSNPN, CDR2 SVGIG (reference sequence). Losses at the gene ends were 0 bases for V and 6 bases for J; bases not matched to a gene: 10. The chain's CDR3 is CAWSVRAGAVTEQYF. The CDR3 DNA reads as TGTGCCTGGAGTGTACGAGCGGGAGCGGTAACCGAGCAGTACTTC. Full variable domain (remainder filled in from reference TRBV30 and TRBJ2-7): SQTIHQWPATLVQPVGSPLSLECTVEGTSNPNLYWYRQAAGRGLQLLFYSVGIGQISSEVPQNLSASRPQDRQFILSSKKLLLSDSGFYLCAWSVRAGAVTEQYFGPGTRLTVT.

This clonotype was detected ten times or more. The chain joins TRBV3-1 to TRBJ2-7; the D is unclear. Germline CDR1 LGHDT, CDR2 YNNKEL (reference sequence). Trimming removed 0 bases from V and 6 bases from J, with 12 bases in between. The CDR3 is 14 amino acids. The CDR3 is CASSQDPAAGEQYF. As DNA, the CDR3 is TGTGCCAGCAGCCAAGATCCCGCGGCCGGCGAGCAGTACTTC.

This clonotype occurred many times. This chain uses TRBV7-9 with TRBJ2-1; 12 bases agree with TRBD2. This CDR3 contains 15 residues. Germline values: CDR1 SEHNR, CDR2 FQNEAQ (reference sequence). V lost 1 base, J lost 15 bases, and 10 bases stayed unmatched. The CDR3 region is CASSLGTLAGGPSFF. In DNA form, the CDR3 reads TGTGCCAGCAGCTTAGGGACACTAGCGGGGGGACCTTCGTTCTTC.

This clonotype occurred many times. V and J are TRBV20-1 and TRBJ2-1, with no clear D. The CDR3 runs to 11 residues. V dropped 6 bases and J dropped 2 bases, with 5 bases sitting between them. Per germline, CDR1 DFQATT and CDR2 SNEGSKA (reference sequence). CDR3 DNA: TGCAGTGCGTTAGCCTACAATGAGCAGTTCTTC. It encodes CSALAYNEQFF.

This clonotype was seen many times. This CDR3 is CASSLVGGEQYF. The CDR3 DNA reads as TGCGCCAGCAGCTTGGTTGGGGGCGAGCAGTACTTC. The rearrangement joins TRBV5-1 to TRBJ2-7; D tentatively fits TRBD1 or TRBD2 (5 bases each). V lost 0 bases and J lost 6, with 7 bases in between. This CDR3 is 12 amino acids long. CDR1 and CDR2 from the germline V gene are SGHRS and YFSETQ.

This clonotype has at least ten counts. J is TRBJ2-5 and V is TRBV20-1, with TRBD2 matching 7 bases. CDR1 is DFQATT, CDR2 SNEGSKA, per germline (reference sequence). V was pared by 0 bases and J by 4 bases, with 5 bases of the junction left unmatched. This CDR3 has 14 amino acids. The DNA of the CDR3 is TGCAGTGCTAGAGATCCGGGGGGTGGAGAGACCCAGTACTTC. Protein sequence: CSARDPGGGETQYF.

Of note for this clonotype: A junction boundary mismatches the germline segment, possibly from a read error. The V call is TRBV19, the J call TRBJ2-7, with TRBD1 matching 10 bases. The CDR3 runs 14 residues. Germline assignment: CDR1 LNHDA and CDR2 SQIVND (reference sequence). CDR3: CASTPGTGADEKYF. The CDR3 DNA sequence: TGTGCCAGTACCCCCGGGACAGGGGCCGACGAGAAGTACTTC. The complete variable domain, with remaining parts taken from reference TRBV19 and TRBJ2-7, reads DGGITQSPKYLFRKEGQNVTLSCEQNLNHDAMYWYRQDPGQGLRLIYYSQIVNDFQKGDIAEGYSVSREKKESFPLTVTSAQKNPTAFYLCASTPGTGADEKYFGPGTRLTVT.

Ten or more counts support this clonotype. V gene TRBV5-1 combines with J gene TRBJ2-2; 10 bases align to TRBD1. Germline CDR1 and CDR2: SGHRS and YFSETQ. The V gene end was trimmed by 4 bases and the J gene end by 5 bases; junction bases not matched to a gene: 8. There are 16 residues in the CDR3. The CDR3 region is CASSQGQGGRTGELFF. The CDR3 DNA sequence: TGCGCCAGCAGCCAAGGACAGGGGGGGAGAACCGGGGAGCTGTTTTTT.

This clonotype was detected only a few times. The V gene is TRBV3-1, the J gene TRBJ1-4, with 11 bases aligning to TRBD1. The germline V gene encodes CDR1 LGHDT and CDR2 YNNKEL (reference sequence). The CDR3 consists of 16 residues. With V trimmed by 1 base and J by 13 bases, 11 bases remained unmatched. The CDR3 region is CASSQVGLGQGAGLFF. CDR3 nucleotide sequence: TGTGCCAGCAGCCAAGTGGGTCTCGGACAGGGGGCTGGACTGTTTTTT.